The present TCR beta chain was sequenced within a study of T cell responses to AZD1222 COVID-19 vaccine (dated by TCRdb to the early 2020s). About the investigation overall: AZD1222 recipients whose second dose came at about 4 weeks and those whose second dose came at about 12 weeks were combined into one group, since spike-specific TCR depth and breadth did not differ between the two schedules. TCR sequencing covered more than 230 trial participants: 207 given two doses of AZD1222 and 26 given two doses of MenACWY control vaccine. Trial participants were enrolled by age into subgroups of 18-55, 56-69 and 70-plus years, and around 140, 26 and 57 TCR-sequenced participants, respectively, were included in these subgroups. General study outcomes and caveats: Conclusions about previously exposed vaccinees are limited, since just five or six AZD1222 recipients were seropositive for SARS-CoV-2 at baseline. Because no day 14 peak-response samples were available, the repertoires could be characterized only after the peak T cell response. Nearly half of unique spike-specific TCRs reportedly recognized epitopes outside regions mutated in the B.1.351 and B.1.1.7 variants. Participants were mostly white British, with more females than males. The authors suggested clonal diversity may have been underestimated. After two AZD1222 doses, spike-specific TCR breadth and depth were significantly higher than at day 0 and than in MenACWY recipients. Vaccine-associated CD4 TCRs spanned the whole spike protein, with dominant responses in regions 160-218 and 743-854. The 56-69-year group was small, and its depth increase did not reach significance, likely because of low power.

Sample time point, as interpreted from the label and publication: baseline before first vaccination. The vaccinee samples were drawn from two UK trials, COV001 and COV002, one of which was a single-blind randomized controlled phase 2/3 trial testing AZD1222 (ChAdOx1 nCoV-19) in healthy adults. For TCRbeta chain sequencing, PBMC samples were collected from trial participants at day 0 and at day 28 after the second dose. There are a few counts of this clone. The specificity of this receptor is unknown. Base qualities are missing; no much larger clone stands one base away. The CDR3 regions of human TCRbeta chains were subjected to immunosequencing. Processing in the source paper ran as follows. Repertoire TCRs were checked for matches against a reference library of SARS-CoV-2-specific TCRs that had been generated using the MIRA antigen-specificity platform. Breadth was defined as the fraction of unique TCRs that were SARS-CoV-2-associated. Depth was defined as the fraction of total T cells that were SARS-CoV-2-associated. Using the MIRA data, each spike-specific TCR was assigned both to the spike region to which the TCR was reactive and to a CD4 or CD8 class. Log10-transformed breadth and depth values were compared by one-way ANOVA with Sidak's multiple comparisons tests. Drawn from immuneACCESS, this table holds only the in-frame rearrangements with V and J called that TCRdb kept. Clones are partly lost; checked studies trace under half to an unresolved V gene and leave the rest unexplained. Clone size and V and J calls were adopted from that table, with D and trimming inferred from the DNA. For this sample there are 150,000 to 200,000 clones; 87% appear just once. The leading ten clones occupy about 2.5% of the sample.

Including cysteine and phenylalanine, the CDR3 has 16 amino acids. Here the CDR3 DNA is all that survives: 48 bases in frame from base 1. CDR1 and CDR2 (LNHDA, SQIVND) derive from the germline V gene (reference sequence). After removal of 5 bases from V and 8 bases from J, the junction retains 17 bases not matched to a gene. The receptor chain draws on TRBV19 and TRBJ1-1; a stretch of 7 junction bases matches TRBD1. The TCR was taken from an adult in good health. The input for sequencing was peripheral blood, taken on day 0 of AZD1222 vaccination. For the CDR3, the sequence is CASSSPPGQVLGEAFF. The DNA reads as follows: TGTGCCAGTAGTTCCCCCCCTGGACAGGTTCTAGGGGAAGCTTTCTTT.